This record looks at one T cell receptor beta chain sequence and its context. What it binds is unknown. The entry originates in a study of cytomegalovirus exposure and HLA in healthy donors. The PCR had 60 Vbeta and 13 Jbeta primers. Profiled with immunoSEQ multiplex PCR; TCRdb holds only in-frame clones, not every one. The sample has about 180,000 clones; around 79% are singletons. Study-level points and caveats: Investigators reported approximately 150 TCR beta chains as tied to cytomegalovirus.

Sequencing was carried out using PBMCs. This clonotype was obtained from a female donor in good health and CMV-seronegative.

The CDR3: CASSNMLPQHF. CDR3 sequence (DNA): TGTGCCAGCAGTAACATGTTGCCCCAGCATTTT. The V and J genes are TRBV6-6 and TRBJ1-5; the D is unclear. The CDR3 has 11 residues. Germline CDR1 MNHNY, CDR2 SVGAGI (reference sequence). Trimming left V 5 bases short and J 9 bases short, with 8 bases between.